This passage covers 16 T cell receptor beta chains from one sample sequenced in a study of CD8+ T cells in alopecia areata. RNA, once extracted, was reverse transcribed into cDNA for use as the sequencing template. Sequencing used immunoSEQ multiplex PCR; TCRdb keeps in-frame clones, though not all of them. The sample lists roughly 92,000 clones; more than 65% were seen once. The sample's treatment: oral pan-JAK inhibitor, 5-10 mg twice daily. The sequenced sample was CD8+ T cells sorted from blood, obtained around week 46, from a patient treated with tofacitinib. Source of these receptors: a human donor with alopecia areata.

The chain is built from TRBV6-1 and TRBJ1-2, with D hard to call. The length of the CDR3 is 12 residues. V was clipped by 11 bases and J by 6 bases, with 16 bases between them. Per germline, CDR1 MNHNS and CDR2 SASEGT. CDR3 protein: CAGRHLKDGYTF. CDR3 DNA: TGTGCCGGTCGACACTTAAAAGATGGCTACACCTTC.

The chain carries TRBV2 and TRBJ1-5; D uncertain. The length of the CDR3 is 12 residues. The germline V gene encodes CDR1 SNHLY and CDR2 FYNNEI. V lost 3 bases and J 6 bases, leaving 6 bases between the germline ends. CDR3 DNA sequence: TGTGCCAGCAGTGATGGCGGTCAGCCCCAGCATTTT. It codes for CASSDGGQPQHF.

The chain combines TRBV5-4 with TRBJ2-1; no definite D call. The germline V gene encodes CDR1 SGHNT and CDR2 YYREEE (reference sequence). Deletions cut 4 bases from V and 8 bases from J, with 13 bases between. The CDR3 is made up of 13 amino acids. CDR3 amino acids: CASSLIPGDEQFF. For the CDR3, the DNA is TGTGCCAGCAGCCTTATCCCGGGCGATGAGCAGTTCTTC.

As regards this clone: Additional DNA sequences in this sample encode the identical CDR3. This chain joins TRBV27 and TRBJ1-1, with unresolved D. The CDR3 is 13 residues long. V gave up 3 bases and J gave up 4 bases, with 9 bases separating them. Germline V gene lookup returns CDR1 MNHEY and CDR2 SMNVEV (reference sequence). In DNA, the CDR3 is TGTGCCAGCAGTTTGGGTGCTGGCACTGAAGCTTTCTTT. Its protein product is CASSLGAGTEAFF.

CDR3 residues: CSVESNGGEGEQFF. In DNA, the CDR3 is TGCAGCGTTGAATCGAACGGGGGGGAGGGTGAGCAGTTCTTC. The rearrangement links TRBV29-1 to TRBJ2-1; 8 nucleotides agree with TRBD2. The germline CDR1 and CDR2 sequences are SQVTM and ANQGSEA. The CDR3 loop spans 14 amino acids. Germline trimming cut 2 bases from V and 9 bases from J; bases unmatched to any gene: 9.

CDR3 bases: TGTGCCAGCAGCCAAGACAGGGGGAGGCAGCCCCAGCATTTT. As protein: CASSQDRGRQPQHF. V is TRBV6-6 and J is TRBJ1-5, with TRBD1 identical over 9 bases. With 6 bases clipped from V and 7 bases from J, the junction kept 7 bases outside the gene matches. CDR1 MNHNY and CDR2 SVGAGI come from the germline V gene (reference sequence). The CDR3 has 14 amino acids.

The V and J genes are TRBV6-1 and TRBJ1-5; 7 bases are shared with TRBD1. The CDR3 loop spans 15 amino acids. Germline CDR1 MNHNS, CDR2 SASEGT. The V and J ends lost 4 bases and 3 bases, in that order; junction bases with no gene match: 6. The CDR3 sequence is CASSGQGRNNQPQHF. CDR3 sequence (DNA): TGTGCCAGCAGTGGACAGGGACGGAACAATCAGCCCCAGCATTTT.

The chain carries TRBV27 and TRBJ2-1; no clear D gene. Trimming removed 4 bases at V and 2 bases at J, with 15 bases between. The CDR3 is made up of 16 amino acids. Germline assignment: CDR1 MNHEY and CDR2 SMNVEV (reference sequence). The CDR3 region has the DNA TGTGCCAGCAGTTCCCTGGGTAGCACCACCTACAATGAGCAGTTCTTC. This sequence encodes CASSSLGSTTYNEQFF.

This chain connects TRBV13 to TRBJ1-1; the D is unclear. CDR3 length: 12 residues. Germline CDR1 is PRHDT and CDR2 is FYEKMQ (reference sequence). V gave up 5 bases and J gave up 4 bases, with 8 bases separating them. The CDR3 DNA is TGTGCCAGCAGCCCCAGGAGCACTGAAGCTTTCTTT. Its translation: CASSPRSTEAFF.

The V call is TRBV19, the J call TRBJ1-6, with D uncertain. The CDR3 covers 13 residues. Germline assignment: CDR1 LNHDA and CDR2 SQIVND (reference sequence). The ends were cut back, 5 bases at V and 9 bases at J, with 11 bases in the middle. The CDR3 loop is CASSRRTVSPLHF. CDR3 in DNA: TGTGCCAGTAGTCGAAGGACGGTTTCACCCCTCCACTTT.

J is TRBJ2-5 and V is TRBV7-3; the D gene could be TRBD1 or TRBD2 (5 bases each). There are 15 residues in the CDR3. The ends were cut back, 2 bases at V and 4 bases at J, with 14 bases in the middle. Germline assignment: CDR1 SGHTA and CDR2 FQGTGA. CDR3 bases: TGTGCCAGCAGCTTAGGTGGGGGAACGGGAGAGACCCAGTACTTC. This encodes CASSLGGGTGETQYF.

The chain carries TRBV28 and TRBJ2-1; TRBD2 matches 11 bases. Per the germline V gene, CDR1 is MDHEN and CDR2 is SYDVKM. The CDR3 loop spans 15 amino acids. The trim removed 6 bases at V and 6 bases at J, leaving 7 bases unmatched. The DNA for the CDR3 is TGTGCCAGCAGCGTAGCGGGGGGGCCTTTCAATGAGCAGTTCTTC. Translation: CASSVAGGPFNEQFF.

The gene calls are TRBV4-1 and TRBJ2-3; the D gene could be TRBD1 or TRBD2 (5 bases each). Germline V gives CDR1 MGHRA, CDR2 YSYEKL. CDR3 size: 16 residues. Trimming took 4 bases from V and 6 from J, leaving 20 bases between them. Here the CDR3 DNA reads TGCGCCAGCAGCCCACCGGGACGCGAGGTCGGCGATACGCAGTATTTT. Residues: CASSPPGREVGDTQYF.

The chain recombines TRBV29-1 with TRBJ2-1; D is perhaps TRBD1 (5 bases). Germline V gene lookup returns CDR1 SQVTM and CDR2 ANQGSEA. V lost 5 bases and J 6 bases, leaving 14 bases between the germline ends. There are 13 residues in the CDR3. The CDR3 here is CSVHAQGRNEQFF. The CDR3 DNA sequence: TGCAGCGTTCATGCGCAGGGCCGCAATGAGCAGTTCTTC.

This clone turned up a few times. The CDR3 here is CASSIVPKGIEAFF. As DNA, the CDR3 is TGTGCCAGTAGTATAGTCCCTAAGGGGATAGAAGCTTTCTTT. This chain connects TRBV19 to TRBJ1-1, with a possible D match to TRBD1 (5 bases). The CDR3 has 14 amino acids. V gave up 1 base and J gave up 8 bases, with 14 bases separating them. Per germline, CDR1 LNHDA and CDR2 SQIVND (reference sequence).

The V and J genes are TRBV25-1 and TRBJ2-7; D ambiguous. The CDR3 runs 14 residues. The V end was cut by 4 bases, the J end by 3 bases, with 13 bases between. Germline-derived CDR1 and CDR2 are MGHDK and SYGVNS. Here the CDR3 reads CASSGARGYYEQYF. The CDR3 coding sequence is TGTGCCAGCAGTGGAGCGAGAGGTTACTACGAGCAGTACTTC.